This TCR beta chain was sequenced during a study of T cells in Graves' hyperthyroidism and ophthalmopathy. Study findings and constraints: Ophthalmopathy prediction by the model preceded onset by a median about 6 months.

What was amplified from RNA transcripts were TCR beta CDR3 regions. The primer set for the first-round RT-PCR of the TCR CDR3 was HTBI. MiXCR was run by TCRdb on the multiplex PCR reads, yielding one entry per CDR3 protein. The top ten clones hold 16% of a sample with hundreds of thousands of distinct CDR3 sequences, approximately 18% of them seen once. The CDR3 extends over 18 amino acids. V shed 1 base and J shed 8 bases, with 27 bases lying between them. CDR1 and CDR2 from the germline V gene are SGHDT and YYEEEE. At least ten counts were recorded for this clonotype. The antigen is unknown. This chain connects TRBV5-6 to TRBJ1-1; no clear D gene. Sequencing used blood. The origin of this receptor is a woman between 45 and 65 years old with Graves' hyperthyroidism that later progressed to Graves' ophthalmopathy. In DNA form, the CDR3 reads TGTGCCAGCAGCTTGTCAAGAACAGTCCTTTTCCGGCGAGTAGAAGCTTTCTTT. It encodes CASSLSRTVLFRRVEAFF. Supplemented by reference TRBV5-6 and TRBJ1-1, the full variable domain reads DAGVTQSPTHLIKTRGQQVTLRCSPKSGHDTVSWYQQALGQGPQFIFQYYEEEERQRGNFPDRFSGHQFPNYSSELNVNALLLGDSALYLCASSLSRTVLFRRVEAFFGQGTRLTVV.